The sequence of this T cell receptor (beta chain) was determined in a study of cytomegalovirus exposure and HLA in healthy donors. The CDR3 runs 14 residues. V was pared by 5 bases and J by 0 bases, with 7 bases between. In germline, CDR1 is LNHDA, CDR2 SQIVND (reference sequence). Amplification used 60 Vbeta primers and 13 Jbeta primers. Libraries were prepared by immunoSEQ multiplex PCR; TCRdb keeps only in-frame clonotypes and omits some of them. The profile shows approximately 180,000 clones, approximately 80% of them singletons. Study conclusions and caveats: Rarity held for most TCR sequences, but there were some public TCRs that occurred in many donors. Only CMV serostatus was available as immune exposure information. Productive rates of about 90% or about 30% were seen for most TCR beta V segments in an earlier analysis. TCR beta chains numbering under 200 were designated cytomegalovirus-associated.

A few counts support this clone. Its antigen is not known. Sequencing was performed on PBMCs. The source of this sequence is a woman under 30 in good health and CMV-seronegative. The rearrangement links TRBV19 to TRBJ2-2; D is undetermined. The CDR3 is CASSLQTNTGELFF. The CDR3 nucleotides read TGTGCCAGTAGTTTACAGACGAACACCGGGGAGCTGTTTTTT.